Reported below is one TCR beta chain. Its antigen is unknown. Base qualities are missing; no much larger clone stands one base away. This record comes from a study of cytomegalovirus exposure and HLA in healthy donors (dated by TCRdb to about 2017). At the level of the whole study: According to an earlier analysis of 587 of the donors, about 179 million T cells yielded 117 million unique TCR beta sequences and 250 to 350 Gb of sequence data. Donor age, sex, ethnicity and CMV serostatus were compiled alongside the repertoire data. In an earlier analysis of a few hundred of the donors, high-throughput TCR beta sequencing was used to judge whether each TCR beta V gene segment behaved as functional or pseudogenic. The study was designed to test whether signatures of past pathogen exposure could be identified by cataloging public T cell receptors. An early release covering roughly 580 HLA-typed donors comprised about 320 gigabases of sequencing data and approximately 80 million unique TCR sequences. The study profiled the T cell repertoires of fewer than 850 subjects by immunosequencing and related them to cytomegalovirus serostatus. The number of donors typed differed by locus, with 629-630 for A, B, C, DRB1 and DQB1, around 560 for DQA1, nearly 610 for DPA1, and 472 for DPB1. Five DR-DQ haplotypes were treated as single units for association and clustering because of strong linkage in the cohort. All discovery cohort repertoires had been generated on a single sequencing platform. Of the 300 to 500 genotyped donors, 75% to 85% were placed in the genetic ancestry cluster associated with self-reported Caucasian donors. Besides the first cohort of under 700 subjects, a separate validation cohort made up of about 120 different subjects was used. The later analysis used no new phenotypic data to find candidate immune exposures, relying instead on TCR beta sequences and their occurrence across donors. In a later genetic analysis, genome-wide SNP genotypes for 398 of the 666 donors were used, and that subset was treated as a discovery cohort. HLA typing covered class I and class II loci at four-digit resolution. High-throughput TCR immunosequencing, statistical association of individual TCRs with disease status, and machine learning were combined to predict cytomegalovirus infection status. Among 398 genotyped donors of the cohort, an average of about 240,000 unique TCR beta nucleotide sequences were sequenced per donor, roughly 20% of them non-productive. In a later analysis, previously published TCR beta repertoires from some 640 donors were re-analyzed and high-resolution HLA genotyping was added so that TCR occurrence patterns could be studied. Summary of the overall study and its limitations: Strong co-occurrence of HLA alleles, especially DR and DQ, made assigning TCR associations to individual alleles difficult. A group of highly shared sequence variants was considered likely to be a technical artifact of the sequencing pipeline. In an earlier analysis of some 500 of the donors, most TCR beta V segments were observed in productive rearrangements about 87% or about 30% of the time, broadly matching IMGT annotations. This cohort had only TCR beta chains sequenced, and the lack of alpha or paired-chain data limited which features could be detected. In a later analysis, 16,951 TCR beta sequences were associated with specific HLA alleles at a false discovery rate of 0.05. In a later genetic analysis, a missense DCLRE1C variant was associated with V-gene and J-gene trimming of TCR beta chains, and the association was replicated in an independent cohort. In vitro tests confirmed that a few of the cytomegalovirus-associated TCR beta chains recognize cytomegalovirus antigens. A later analysis reported that several top co-occurrence clusters appeared linked to parvovirus B19, influenza, CMV and Epstein-Barr virus. Approximately 18 rarely observed V segments, including chromosome 9 orphons, were excluded from the earlier analysis of about 500 of the donors because counts were too low. Across donors, most TCR sequences were observed very rarely, whereas some public TCRs were present in many individuals. Linkage disequilibrium might explain the correlated functional status among segregating V segments, but an unknown experimental factor could not be ruled out. In a later analysis, most CMV-associated TCR beta chains were found to appear HLA-restricted, with HLA associations seemingly driven largely by CMV exposure. Because HLA typing was missing for some donors at each locus, association tests included only the typed subset. A further reported finding was that TCR beta sequences accurately predicted the HLA-A and HLA-B alleles for most subjects in the first cohort. A later analysis found that HLA-associated TCR beta chains were more clonally expanded and had lower generation probabilities than equally common non-associated chains. Compared with the roughly 700-donor mean, donors in an Asian-associated ancestry cluster had fewer N-insertions in productive TCRs, according to a later genetic analysis. CMV serostatus was the only immune exposure information available for the cohort. A later analysis found that TCR association rates varied across HLA loci, with DRB1 alleles showing the most associated TCRs and HLA-C alleles the fewest. The classifier was reported to diagnose cytomegalovirus status with high specificity and sensitivity in both the original cohort and the validation cohort. According to the authors, the approach could potentially be generalized to other disease states and immunological phenotypes. A total of 164 TCR beta chains were listed by the study as associated with cytomegalovirus. The presence/absence analyses assumed that sequencing depth was roughly uniform across donors, and that assumption may not be true.

Receptor amplification or capture employed the immunoSEQ multiplex PCR assay. The multiplex PCR relied on a mix of 60 forward primers for TCR Vbeta segments and 13 reverse primers for TCR Jbeta segments. A multiplex PCR assay on genomic DNA amplified the CDR3 region of rearranged TCR beta genes. The amplified TCR beta libraries were sequenced on the Illumina HiSeq System as 87-base-pair reads. The authors processed their data as follows. A later analysis counted approximately 76 million unique TCR beta chains across the 650 to 800 repertoires, and approximately 11 million of these chains were shared by at least two donors. To remove PCR and sequencing errors, raw reads were error-corrected and collapsed into unique sequences using a nearest-neighbor algorithm that merged closely related sequences. CDR3 sequences were aligned to IMGT reference sequences to assign V, D and J gene segments. For a sequence to be retained, a match of at least six nucleotides was required to both a V gene segment and a J gene segment. Rearrangements were called productive when the CDR3 lacked stop codons and stayed in frame with V and J; all others were non-productive. CDR3 was defined by IMGT convention, running from the second conserved V-encoded cysteine to the conserved J-encoded phenylalanine. The earlier analysis of 550 to 650 of the donors excluded any sequence lacking an unambiguous match to a single V gene segment. An earlier analysis of around 600 of the donors classified V segments as functional when productive rearrangements were above 56.7% and as segregating when the standard deviation between donors was above 5%. A statistical classification framework was developed to diagnose cytomegalovirus status using the catalog of TCR beta chain sequences. In a later analysis, V and J genes were assigned by comparing TCR nucleotide sequences against IMGT/GENE-DB human TR gene sequences. The TCRdist pipeline was used in a later analysis to assign CDR3 sequences and most-parsimonious VDJ recombination scenarios. A later analysis defined each TCR beta chain by its CDR3 amino acid sequence plus V-gene family, and excluded reads lacking a unique V-gene family. In a later analysis, approximately 640 highly shared, low-generation-probability nucleotide sequences were removed to address suspected cross-contamination and a sequencing artifact. For each public chain, a later analysis derived a clonal expansion index from normalized ranks of inferred template counts within each repertoire. Generation probabilities in a later analysis came from a VDJ recombination model fitted to out-of-frame rearrangements, and those results were checked against IGoR. In a later analysis, hypergeometric tests were used to score TCR-TCR, TCR-HLA and TCR-CMV co-occurrence, with a repertoire-size bias correction applied to TCR pairs. False discovery rates were estimated in a later analysis by permuting HLA or CMV assignments 20 times. In a later analysis, co-occurring TCRs were grouped with DBSCAN, and TCRdist sequence similarity was added when clustering was performed within HLA-allele-positive subsets. Repertoires with fewer than 30,000 or more than 120,000 public chains were left out of co-occurrence clustering, as were five repertoires with anomalous nucleotide sharing. As stored in TCRdb, this immuneACCESS dataset retains in-frame rearrangements with V and J assigned. A fraction of the clones does not appear; measured against another copy, unresolved V genes explain less than half of the discrepancy, and the remainder lacks a known reason. V, J and clone size reflect that table, while D and trimming were determined from the DNA. This sample comprises 85,000 to 120,000 clones, about two thirds of them detected only once. The ten largest make up 0.79% of the sample.

In total, roughly 670 healthy bone marrow donors made up the cohort. Cohort members were all nominally healthy when sampled, although unrecorded immune exposures were likely present. The donor was CMV seronegative and belonged to the group of several hundred seronegative cohort members. A peripheral blood sample was collected from each donor, and TCR beta sequencing was performed on peripheral blood mononuclear cells. The Qiagen DNeasy Blood Extraction Kit was used to extract genomic DNA from the blood cell samples. Material: PBMCs. This receptor was obtained from a boy aged 10-17 years in good health and CMV-seronegative.

The sequenced DNA is TGCGCCAGCAGACAAGGGGGCGAGAACACCGGGGAGCTGTTTTTT. Its protein reads: CASRQGGENTGELFF. The chain employs TRBV5-1 and TRBJ2-2; the central 7 bases match TRBD1. From the cysteine through the phenylalanine, the CDR3 covers 15 amino acids. Of the read, only the CDR3 DNA is kept; its 45 bases are in frame from base 1. The germline V gene yields SGHRS for CDR1 and YFSETQ for CDR2. Trimming removed 5 bases from V and 1 base from J; the gene matches leave 5 bases unexplained.